This is a list of T cell receptor beta chains from one sample in a study of blood T cell repertoires in COVID-19. Using immunoSEQ multiplex PCR, the repertoire was profiled, and TCRdb retains in-frame clones only, with some absent. The sample shows some 300,000 clones, around nine tenths of them seen only once. Sequenced input: PBMCs or T cells enriched from blood (not recorded which). The receptors here all came from an older woman in a cohort exposed to, infected with or recovered from COVID-19 (not recorded which). CDR3s include the opening cysteine and the closing phenylalanine or tryptophan. A D gene is named only where the DNA matches it firmly. Size values are once, few and many counts, or a class for expanded clones, and some rows have none.

CDR3,DNA,V,J,size,D,length
CASSLHRDSNQPQHF,TGTGCCAGCAGTTTACACCGGGACTCCAATCAGCCCCAGCATTTT,TRBV28,TRBJ1-5,.,.,15
CASSSGGLANEQFF,TGTGCCAGCAGCTCAGGGGGACTCGCCAATGAGCAGTTCTTC,TRBV3-1/TRBV3-2,TRBJ2-1,.,.,14
CASSPAGGYGYTF,TGTGCCAGCAGCCCGGCGGGGGGCTATGGCTACACCTTC,TRBV2,TRBJ1-2,.,.,13
CASSLGQGSGANVLTF,TGTGCCAGTAGTTTGGGACAGGGCTCTGGGGCCAACGTCCTGACTTTC,TRBV19,TRBJ2-6,.,TRBD1,16
CASSISGLAGGPPFDNEQFF,TGTGCCAGTAGTATTTCAGGGCTAGCGGGAGGGCCTCCTTTTGACAATGAGCAGTTCTTC,TRBV19,TRBJ2-1,.,TRBD2,20
CASSGGELAVNTGELFF,TGTGCCAGCAGCGGGGGGGAGCTAGCGGTAAACACCGGGGAGCTGTTTTTT,TRBV7-9,TRBJ2-2,.,TRBD2,17
CASSRRDSEQYF,TGTGCCAGCAGCCGCCGGGACAGCGAGCAGTACTTC,TRBV7-2,TRBJ2-7,.,TRBD1,12
CASSFPVPGGTQYF,TGTGCCAGCAGCTTCCCTGTCCCGGGAGGGACCCAGTACTTC,TRBV6-2/TRBV6-3,TRBJ2-5,.,TRBD2,14
CATTRTGGYEQYF,TGTGCCACCACACGGACAGGGGGATACGAGCAGTACTTC,TRBV12-3/TRBV12-4,TRBJ2-7,.,TRBD1,13
CASSSRDRGNNEKLFF,TGTGCCAGCAGCTCGCGGGACAGGGGTAATAATGAAAAACTGTTTTTT,TRBV5-4,TRBJ1-4,.,TRBD1,16
CASSVAPGYDEQYF,TGTGCCAGCAGCGTAGCTCCAGGGTACGACGAGCAGTACTTC,TRBV9,TRBJ2-7,.,.,14
CASSPQGRGTEAFF,TGTGCCAGCAGTCCACAGGGTAGAGGCACTGAAGCTTTCTTT,TRBV28,TRBJ1-1,.,.,14
CASSFQESTEAFF,TGTGCCAGCAGCTTCCAAGAGAGCACTGAAGCTTTCTTT,TRBV11-2,TRBJ1-1,.,.,13
CASTSGSYEQYF,TGTGCCAGCACTAGCGGGAGCTACGAGCAGTACTTC,TRBV6-5,TRBJ2-7,.,TRBD2,12
CASSLVGGSGSYYEQYF,TGTGCCAGCAGCTTAGTGGGGGGGTCCGGGAGTTACTACGAGCAGTACTTC,TRBV11-2,TRBJ2-7,.,TRBD2,17
CASTLLAGVGDEQFF,TGTGCCAGCACCCTACTAGCGGGAGTCGGCGATGAGCAGTTCTTC,TRBV27,TRBJ2-1,.,TRBD2,15
CATSSTGGTGELFF,TGTGCCACCAGTAGTACAGGGGGCACCGGGGAGCTGTTTTTT,TRBV24-1,TRBJ2-2,.,TRBD1,14
CASSVDDRSTEAFF,TGTGCCAGCAGCGTAGATGACAGAAGCACTGAAGCTTTCTTT,TRBV9,TRBJ1-1,.,.,14
CASSPTSGTTDTQYF,TGTGCCAGCTCACCCACTAGCGGGACGACAGATACGCAGTATTTT,TRBV18,TRBJ2-3,.,TRBD2,15
CASSQLTVARSGRTNNEQFF,TGCGCCAGCAGCCAACTCACAGTAGCGCGGAGCGGGAGAACTAACAATGAGCAGTTCTTC,TRBV4-1,TRBJ2-1,.,TRBD2,20
CASSPGTENTEAFF,TGTGCCAGCAGCCCCGGGACAGAGAACACTGAAGCTTTCTTT,TRBV7-3,TRBJ1-1,.,TRBD1,14
CASSESGDSF,TGTGCCAGCAGTGAAAGCGGGGACTCCTTC,TRBV2,TRBJ1-2,.,.,10
CASSLSGQGAYNEQFF,TGTGCCAGCAGTTTGTCGGGACAGGGAGCCTACAATGAGCAGTTCTTC,TRBV28,TRBJ2-1,once,TRBD1,16
CAWTAGQGKGGKLFF,TGTGCCTGGACGGCTGGACAGGGAAAGGGGGGAAAACTGTTTTTT,TRBV30,TRBJ1-4,.,TRBD1,15
CSVEDPPRDEQFF,TGCAGCGTTGAAGACCCCCCTCGGGATGAGCAGTTCTTC,TRBV29-1,TRBJ2-1,.,.,13
CARRLQGVEEKLFF,TGTGCCAGAAGACTCCAGGGGGTTGAGGAAAAACTGTTTTTT,TRBV6-5,TRBJ1-4,.,TRBD1,14
CASSFRQGAGYTF,TGTGCCAGCAGTTTCAGGCAGGGGGCAGGCTACACCTTC,TRBV27,TRBJ1-2,.,TRBD1,13
CASSQDLYQPQHF,TGCGCCAGCAGCCAAGATCTGTATCAGCCCCAGCATTTT,TRBV4-1,TRBJ1-5,once,.,13
CASSSGFGTSGTDTQYF,TGTGCCAGCAGTTCCGGGTTCGGGACTAGCGGAACAGATACGCAGTATTTT,TRBV28,TRBJ2-3,.,TRBD2,17
CASSQAGGRKFF,TGCGCCAGCAGCCAAGCTGGCGGGAGGAAGTTCTTC,TRBV4-1,TRBJ2-1,.,TRBD2,12
CASSSPSGISYNEQFF,TGTGCCAGCAGTAGCCCTAGCGGGATCTCCTACAATGAGCAGTTCTTC,TRBV28,TRBJ2-1,.,TRBD2,16
CASRSSGRAYEQYF,TGTGCCAGCAGATCTAGCGGGAGGGCCTACGAGCAGTACTTC,TRBV3-1/TRBV3-2,TRBJ2-7,.,TRBD2,14
CASSLGLADYNEQFF,TGCGCCAGCAGCTTGGGACTAGCAGACTACAATGAGCAGTTCTTC,TRBV5-1,TRBJ2-1,.,TRBD2,15